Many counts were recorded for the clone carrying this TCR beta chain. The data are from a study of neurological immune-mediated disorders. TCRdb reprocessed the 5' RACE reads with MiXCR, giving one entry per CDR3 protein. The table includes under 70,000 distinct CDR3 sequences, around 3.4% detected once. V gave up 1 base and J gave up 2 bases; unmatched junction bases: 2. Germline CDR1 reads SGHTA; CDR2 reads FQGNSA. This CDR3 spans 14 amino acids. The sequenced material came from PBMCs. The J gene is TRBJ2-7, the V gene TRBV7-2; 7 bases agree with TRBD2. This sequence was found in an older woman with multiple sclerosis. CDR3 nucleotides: TGTGCCAGCAGCTTAGATGCGGGGGCCTACGAGCAGTACTTC. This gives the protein CASSLDAGAYEQYF.